What follows are 21 T cell receptor beta chains derived from one specimen sequenced in a study of OX40 agonist ivuxolimab in advanced cancers. Repertoires were generated with immunoSEQ multiplex PCR, while TCRdb's copy carries only in-frame clones and drops some. The table includes tens of thousands of clones, about 76% detected once. The sequencing used CD4+ or CD8+ T cells sorted from blood, collected in a trial of the OX40 agonist ivuxolimab. The receptors stem from an adult with an advanced solid tumor such as melanoma, head and neck, liver or kidney cancer.

The chain links TRBV6-5 to TRBJ1-2; 10 nucleotides line up with TRBD1. Germline CDR1 and CDR2: MNHEY and SVGAGI. The junction had 10 bases not matched to a gene; V was cut back by 6 bases and J by 6 bases. The CDR3 covers 15 residues. The CDR3 here is CASRPPTGGADGYTF. Written as DNA, the CDR3 is TGTGCCAGCAGGCCTCCGACAGGGGGCGCGGATGGCTACACCTTC.

The chain employs TRBV5-1 and TRBJ2-3; D is undetermined. Per germline, CDR1 SGHRS and CDR2 YFSETQ. The ends were cut back, 0 bases at V and 0 bases at J, with 14 bases in the middle. The CDR3 sequence is 17 residues long. In nucleotides, the CDR3 is TGCGCCAGCAGCTTGGGGGGATCCGGCATTAGCACAGATACGCAGTATTTT. This codes for CASSLGGSGISTDTQYF. Complete variable domain (other parts from reference TRBV5-1 and TRBJ2-3): KAGVTQTPRYLIKTRGQQVTLSCSPISGHRSVSWYQQTPGQGLQFLFEYFSETQRNKGNFPGRFSGRQFSNSRSEMNVSTLELGDSALYLCASSLGGSGISTDTQYFGPGTRLTVL.

The V gene is TRBV2, the J gene TRBJ2-1, with D possibly being TRBD2 (6 bases). This CDR3 is 14 amino acids long. Trimming took off 7 bases at V and 7 bases at J, with 17 bases between the two ends. Per the germline V gene, CDR1 is SNHLY and CDR2 is FYNNEI. The CDR3 reads CASKVRTTSNEQFF. The CDR3 DNA reads TGTGCCAGCAAAGTTAGGACTACATCGAATGAGCAGTTCTTC.

The genes are TRBV9 and TRBJ2-7, with D maybe TRBD1 (6 bases). Trimming pared 2 bases from V and 3 bases from J, leaving 12 bases between. Germline V CDR1 and CDR2: SGDLS, YYNGEE. The CDR3 contains 14 residues. The CDR3 DNA reads as TGTGCCAGCAGCGTTGGGACAAACAGCTACGAGCAGTACTTC. It codes for CASSVGTNSYEQYF.

The chain couples TRBV4-1 to TRBJ2-1; D is ambiguous. The CDR3 totals 16 residues. Germline assignment: CDR1 MGHRA and CDR2 YSYEKL. Trimming shortened V by 3 bases and J by 3 bases, and 15 bases separated the two germline ends. CDR3: CASSHIDIVHYNEQFF. The CDR3 nucleotides read TGCGCCAGCAGCCATATCGACATAGTACACTACAATGAGCAGTTCTTC.

This clone was seen more than once but under ten times. The V and J genes are TRBV5-1 and TRBJ2-7; possible D gene TRBD1, 5 bases. The length of the CDR3 is 13 residues. Germline CDR1 SGHRS, CDR2 YFSETQ. Trimming shortened V by 2 bases and J by 5 bases, and 11 bases separated the two germline ends. Written as DNA, the CDR3 is TGCGCCAGCAGCTTTGGGGCCTTAAACGAGCAGTACTTC. This gives the protein CASSFGALNEQYF.

The chain employs TRBV2 and TRBJ2-5; 7 bases agree with TRBD1. The CDR3 consists of 14 residues. Germline loops: CDR1 SNHLY, CDR2 FYNNEI. The junction had 4 bases not matched to a gene; V was cut back by 6 bases and J by 0 bases. CDR3 coding DNA: TGTGCCAGCAGGGGGGACAGCCACCAAGAGACCCAGTACTTC. It encodes CASRGDSHQETQYF. Based on the CDR3 plus reference TRBV2 and TRBJ2-5, the full variable domain is EPEVTQTPSHQVTQMGQEVILRCVPISNHLYFYWYRQILGQKVEFLVSFYNNEISEKSEIFDDQFSVERPDGSNFTLKIRSTKLEDSAMYFCASRGDSHQETQYFGPGTRLLVL.

This clone was observed a handful of times. The chain has TRBV7-2 and TRBJ2-2; 8 nucleotides match TRBD2. CDR1 and CDR2 from the germline V gene are SGHTA and FQGNSA. This CDR3 comprises 14 residues. J gave up 4 bases and V 3 bases, and 1 base lay outside the gene matches. The CDR3 DNA reads as TGTGCCAGCAGCTTTCGGGGGGGCACCGGGGAGCTGTTTTTT. The encoded protein is CASSFRGGTGELFF.

This clone has a handful of counts. This same CDR3 is encoded by further DNA sequences in the sample. V usage is TRBV4-1 and J usage is TRBJ1-1; unclear D gene. Trimming cost V 2 bases and J 2 bases, with 6 bases left between them. Germline V gene data show CDR1 as MGHRA and CDR2 as YSYEKL. CDR3 size: 13 residues. Here the CDR3 reads CASSQSPNTEAFF. The CDR3 DNA reads as TGCGCCAGCAGCCAATCCCCCAACACTGAAGCTTTCTTT.

The V and J genes are TRBV18 and TRBJ2-2; D remains unclear. V lost 6 bases and J 4 bases, leaving 9 bases between the germline ends. Per germline, CDR1 KGHSH and CDR2 LQKENI. The CDR3 contains 13 residues. The CDR3 loop is CASSPETTGELFF. In nucleotides, the CDR3 is TGTGCCAGCTCCCCGGAGACCACCGGGGAGCTGTTTTTT.

The genes are TRBV19 and TRBJ1-1, with 10 positions matching TRBD1. This CDR3 comprises 15 residues. After removal of 4 bases from V and 5 bases from J, the junction contained 7 bases not matched to a gene. From germline, CDR1 is LNHDA and CDR2 SQIVND (reference sequence). The CDR3 is CASSKQDRGGTEAFF. As DNA, the CDR3 is TGTGCCAGTAGTAAGCAGGACAGGGGGGGAACTGAAGCTTTCTTT.

The chain has TRBV29-1 and TRBJ1-1; unclear D gene. The CDR3 spans 14 residues. Germline V lookup: CDR1 SQVTM, CDR2 ANQGSEA. Trimming stripped 3 bases from V and 1 base from J, with 12 bases between. Written as DNA, the CDR3 is TGCAGCGTTGACGCGGCAGGCTCGAACACTGAAGCTTTCTTT. Amino acid sequence: CSVDAAGSNTEAFF. The entire variable domain, with the rest obtained from reference TRBV29-1 and TRBJ1-1, is as follows: SAVISQKPSRDICQRGTSLTIQCQVDSQVTMMFWYRQQPGQSLTLIATANQGSEATYESGFVIDKFPISRPNLTFSTLTVSNMSPEDSSIYLCSVDAAGSNTEAFFGQGTRLTVV.

The chain recombines TRBV5-4 with TRBJ1-1; D possibly corresponds to TRBD1 (5 bases). Germline lookup yields CDR1 SGHNT and CDR2 YYREEE (reference sequence). The CDR3 length is 14 residues. Trimming took off 3 bases at V and 7 bases at J, with 16 bases between the two ends. CDR3 residues: CASSWSGSLYEAFF. The CDR3 bases are TGTGCCAGCAGCTGGTCAGGGAGCCTTTATGAAGCTTTCTTT. The variable domain in full, with the rest retrieved from reference TRBV5-4 and TRBJ1-1, is ETGVTQSPTHLIKTRGQQVTLRCSSQSGHNTVSWYQQALGQGPQFIFQYYREEENGRGNFPPRFSGLQFPNYSSELNVNALELDDSALYLCASSWSGSLYEAFFGQGTRLTVV.

The chain recombines TRBV6-5 with TRBJ1-5, with 7 bases lining up with TRBD1. Germline-derived CDR1 and CDR2 are MNHEY and SVGAGI. CDR3 length: 15 amino acids. V lost 0 bases, J lost 5 bases, and 4 bases stayed unmatched. The CDR3 DNA reads as TGTGCCAGCAGTTACTCTTTACAGGGGTATCAGCCCCAGCATTTT. Translation gives CASSYSLQGYQPQHF.

This clone was seen repeatedly, ten times or more. This chain links TRBV6-1 with TRBJ1-2; D is ambiguous. V shed 5 bases and J shed 2 bases, with 15 bases lying between them. The CDR3 extends over 15 amino acids. Germline V CDR1 and CDR2: MNHNS, SASEGT. In DNA, the CDR3 is TGTGCCAGCAGTACCCAGACGACGGAGAACTATGGCTACACCTTC. Protein product: CASSTQTTENYGYTF.

The V gene is TRBV10-2, the J gene TRBJ1-5; no clear D. The CDR3 covers 14 residues. Germline lookup yields CDR1 WSHSY and CDR2 SAAADI. Deletions cut 2 bases from V and 4 bases from J, with 9 bases between. The DNA for the CDR3 is TGCGCCAGCAGTGAGGGGTGGGAGAATCAGCCCCAGCATTTT. Protein product: CASSEGWENQPQHF.

The chain recombines TRBV5-1 with TRBJ2-1; TRBD1 matches 8 bases. Trimming took 7 bases from V and 5 from J; bases not matched to a gene: 5. In germline, CDR1 is SGHRS, CDR2 YFSETQ. This CDR3 is 13 amino acids long. CDR3 coding DNA: TGCGCCAGCCGACAGGGGACTGACAATGAGCAGTTCTTC. Protein sequence: CASRQGTDNEQFF.

This chain links TRBV10-3 with TRBJ2-3, with D maybe TRBD2 (7 bases). Germline loops: CDR1 ENHRY, CDR2 SYGVKD. V was pared by 6 bases and J by 1 base, with 11 bases between. The CDR3 is made up of 14 amino acids. CDR3 nucleotides: TGTGCCATCAGGACCGGGGGGCGCACAGATACGCAGTATTTT. Protein sequence: CAIRTGGRTDTQYF.

This clone has only one observation. The chain uses TRBV13 and TRBJ1-1; a weak D match, TRBD1 (5 bases). Germline-derived CDR1 and CDR2 are PRHDT and FYEKMQ (reference sequence). Trimming removed 3 bases at V and 5 bases at J, with 16 bases between. There are 15 residues in the CDR3. The CDR3 DNA follows: TGTGCCAGCAGCTTCCCCCCGGGGGAGGCTACTGAAGCTTTCTTT. Translated, it gives CASSFPPGEATEAFF.

This rearrangement joins TRBV9 to TRBJ1-2; 10 nucleotides match TRBD1. Per germline, CDR1 SGDLS and CDR2 YYNGEE. V lost 4 bases, J lost 3 bases, and 6 bases stayed unmatched. The CDR3 loop spans 15 amino acids. The CDR3 loop reads CASSPQTGGHYGYTF. CDR3 DNA sequence: TGTGCCAGCAGCCCCCAGACAGGGGGCCACTATGGCTACACCTTC.

The chain couples TRBV19 to TRBJ1-2; no clear D. The CDR3 has 13 residues. Germline loops: CDR1 LNHDA, CDR2 SQIVND (reference sequence). The ends were cut back, 3 bases at V and 1 base at J, with 6 bases in the middle. The DNA for the CDR3 is TGTGCCAGTAGTATGGGCAGTAACTATGGCTACACCTTC. As protein: CASSMGSNYGYTF.